This record concerns one T cell receptor (beta chain) sequence. Antigen specificity is unknown. Data came from immunoSEQ multiplex PCR; TCRdb stores just in-frame clones and leaves some out. The sample has over 85,000 clones, about 95% seen once. The germline V gene has CDR1 WSHSY and CDR2 SAAADI. The CDR3 is made up of 10 amino acids. With 9 bases removed from V and 8 bases from J, the gap between germline ends came to 10 bases. Pooling covered second doses at about 4 or about 12 weeks. This sample was taken from a study of T cell responses to AZD1222 COVID-19 vaccine. Findings of the study overall: Baseline antibody screening turned up just six seropositive AZD1222 recipients. The study reported that nearly half of spike-specific TCRs target unmutated variant regions. Possibly, clonal diversity was underestimated; donors were largely white British and included more females.

The chain is built from TRBV10-2 and TRBJ1-2, with a possible D match to TRBD1 (5 bases). The source was peripheral blood, collected 28 days after the second AZD1222 dose. The TCR sequence derives from an adult who received the AZD1222 COVID-19 vaccine. The CDR3 region is CASGGDGYTF. Written as DNA, the CDR3 is TGCGCCAGTGGCGGGGACGGCTACACCTTC.